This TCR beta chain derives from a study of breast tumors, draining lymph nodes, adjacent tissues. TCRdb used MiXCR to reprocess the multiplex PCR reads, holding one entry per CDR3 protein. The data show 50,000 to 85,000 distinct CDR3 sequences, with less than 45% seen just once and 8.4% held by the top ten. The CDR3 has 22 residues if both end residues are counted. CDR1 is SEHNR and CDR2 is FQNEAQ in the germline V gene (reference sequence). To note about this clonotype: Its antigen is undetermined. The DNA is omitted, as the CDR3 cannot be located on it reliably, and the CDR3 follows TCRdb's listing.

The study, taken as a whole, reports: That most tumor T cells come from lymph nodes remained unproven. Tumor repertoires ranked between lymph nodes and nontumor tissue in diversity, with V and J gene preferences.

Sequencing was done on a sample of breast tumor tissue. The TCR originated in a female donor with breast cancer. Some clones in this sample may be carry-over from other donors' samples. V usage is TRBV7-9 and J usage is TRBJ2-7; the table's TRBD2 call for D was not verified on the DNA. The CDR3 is CASSLDIYEQYFGPYHSYEQYF.